A single sample is the source of the 26 T cell receptor beta chains below, sequenced in a study of blood T cells in healthy people across ages. A J-beta primer mix and a sample-barcoded 5' primer were used in a second PCR of roughly 6 to 12 cycles. TCRdb re-called the 5' RACE reads through MiXCR, storing one row per CDR3 protein. Of fewer than 1.5 million distinct CDR3 sequences listed, roughly 40% are singletons. Sample: blood. The source is a young woman in good health.

Only a few counts were recorded for this clonotype. The genes are TRBV9 and TRBJ1-1; no clear D gene. Germline lookup yields CDR1 SGDLS and CDR2 YYNGEE. Trimming cost V 0 bases and J 5 bases, with 11 bases left between them. The CDR3 is made up of 14 amino acids. CDR3 sequence (DNA): TGTGCCAGCAGCGTAGCTGCCCAGTCTACTGAAGCTTTCTTT. This encodes CASSVAAQSTEAFF.

This clonotype was seen only a few times. The V and J genes are TRBV12-3 or TRBV12-4 and TRBJ2-1; TRBD2 matches 10 bases. V lost 4 bases, J lost 7 bases, and 7 bases stayed unmatched. The CDR3 contains 15 residues. CDR3 amino acids: CASSSLAGVRNEQFF. The CDR3 region has the DNA TGTGCCAGCAGTTCCCTAGCGGGGGTTCGGAATGAGCAGTTCTTC.

V usage is TRBV20-1 and J usage is TRBJ2-7; 12 nucleotides agree with TRBD2. The ends lost 5 bases at V and 2 bases at J; junction bases unmatched: 10. Germline V gives CDR1 DFQATT, CDR2 SNEGSKA (reference sequence). The CDR3 totals 16 residues. CDR3 sequence reads: CSAGGTSGCSTYEQYF. The CDR3 DNA follows: TGCAGTGCTGGCGGGACTAGCGGGTGTAGTACCTACGAGCAGTACTTC.

The gene calls are TRBV4-1 and TRBJ1-2; the D gene is possibly TRBD1 (5 bases). Deletions cut 4 bases from V and 4 bases from J, with 16 bases between. Germline V gene sequence: CDR1 MGHRA, CDR2 YSYEKL. The CDR3 runs 15 residues. The CDR3 protein is CASSRIPGIAYGYTF. CDR3 bases: TGCGCCAGCAGCCGTATACCAGGGATTGCCTATGGCTACACCTTC.

V usage is TRBV5-1 and J usage is TRBJ1-1; D gene ambiguous. The CDR3 spans 14 residues. Germline CDR1 SGHRS, CDR2 YFSETQ. Trimming cost V 0 bases and J 11 bases, with 17 bases left between them. The CDR3 sequence: CASSLEYYGVYAFF. The CDR3 DNA sequence: TGCGCCAGCAGCTTGGAGTATTACGGGGTGTATGCTTTCTTT. Based on the CDR3 plus reference TRBV5-1 and TRBJ1-1, the full variable domain is KAGVTQTPRYLIKTRGQQVTLSCSPISGHRSVSWYQQTPGQGLQFLFEYFSETQRNKGNFPGRFSGRQFSNSRSEMNVSTLELGDSALYLCASSLEYYGVYAFFGQGTRLTVV.

The V gene is TRBV5-1, the J gene TRBJ2-3; TRBD2 aligns across 9 bases. Trimming removed 0 bases from V and 8 bases from J; junction bases left unmatched: 7. Per germline, CDR1 SGHRS and CDR2 YFSETQ. CDR3 length equals 15 residues. CDR3 sequence: CASSLDAGGRGTQYF. The CDR3 region has the DNA TGCGCCAGCAGCTTGGACGCGGGGGGGCGTGGTACGCAGTATTTT.

The chain carries TRBV4-1 and TRBJ2-5; D is unclear. The CDR3 is 17 amino acids. V was shortened by 1 base and J by 2 bases, with 17 bases between the two germline ends. The V gene's germline CDR1 is MGHRA and CDR2 YSYEKL. CDR3 loop: CASSQATSGVLQETQYF. CDR3 nucleotide sequence: TGCGCCAGCAGCCAAGCTACCTCGGGCGTGCTACAAGAGACCCAGTACTTC.

The chain combines TRBV12-3 or TRBV12-4 with TRBJ1-1, with TRBD1 matching 9 bases. V lost 7 bases and J lost 0; bases outside the gene matches: 6. CDR3 size: 15 residues. The CDR3 DNA sequence: TGTGCCAGCACCACGTGGACAGGGGTGAACACTGAAGCTTTCTTT. Translated: CASTTWTGVNTEAFF.

This clonotype was counted only a few times. The chain joins TRBV11-1 to TRBJ2-7; weak D call: TRBD2 (6 bases). CDR1 and CDR2 from the germline V gene are SGHAT and FQDESV (reference sequence). This CDR3 comprises 13 residues. V lost 5 bases and J 3 bases, leaving 11 bases between the germline ends. The CDR3 is CASSLEGVYEQYF. In nucleotides, the CDR3 is TGTGCCAGCAGCCTGGAGGGAGTCTACGAGCAGTACTTC.

At least ten counts were recorded for this clonotype. The CDR3 coding sequence is TGTGCCATCAGTGACCGGGCGGGAGGAGGAGATACGCAGTATTTT. Translation: CAISDRAGGGDTQYF. The chain recombines TRBV10-3 with TRBJ2-3, with 8 bases lining up with TRBD2. The CDR3 totals 15 residues. CDR1 and CDR2 (germline): ENHRY, SYGVKD. After removal of 3 bases from V and 5 bases from J, the junction contained 7 bases not matched to a gene.

This clonotype was observed at least ten times. V gene TRBV7-2 combines with J gene TRBJ2-3, with 7 bases aligning to TRBD1. The CDR3 spans 14 residues. Trimming at V came to 5 bases and at J to 3 bases, leaving 5 bases not matched to a gene. Germline-derived CDR1 and CDR2 are SGHTA and FQGNSA. The CDR3 reads CASSPGQATDTQYF. The CDR3 coding sequence is TGTGCCAGCAGCCCTGGACAGGCGACAGATACGCAGTATTTT.

J is TRBJ1-2 and V is TRBV10-3; TRBD1 agrees at 7 bases. V lost 4 bases, J lost 1 base, and 9 bases stayed unmatched. The CDR3 runs to 16 residues. Germline assignment: CDR1 ENHRY and CDR2 SYGVKD. CDR3 amino acids: CAISARGTDLNYGYTF. The CDR3 DNA follows: TGTGCCATCAGTGCGAGAGGGACAGACCTTAACTATGGCTACACCTTC.

The chain uses TRBV12-3 or TRBV12-4 and TRBJ2-3, with 12 bases aligning to TRBD2. The CDR3 is 17 residues long. V shed 5 bases, J shed 5 bases, and the junction held 11 bases outside the gene matches. CDR3 sequence reads: CASSRYRTSGVVDTQYF. The CDR3, as DNA: TGTGCCAGCAGTCGCTACCGGACTAGCGGGGTCGTAGATACGCAGTATTTT.

In this sample, this clonotype turned up a few times. This sequence joins TRBV4-1 and TRBJ1-1, with D maybe TRBD1 (5 bases). The ends were cut back, 1 base at V and 1 base at J, with 10 bases in the middle. Germline V CDR1 and CDR2: MGHRA, YSYEKL. The CDR3 consists of 15 residues. The CDR3 DNA reads as TGCGCCAGCAGCCAAGTCGGGGCCGCGAACACTGAAGCTTTCTTT. Protein product: CASSQVGAANTEAFF.

The chain joins TRBV3-1 to TRBJ1-2; D uncertain. Trimming removed 1 base from V and 2 bases from J, with 11 bases in between. There are 15 residues in the CDR3. Germline V lookup: CDR1 LGHDT, CDR2 YNNKEL (reference sequence). CDR3 in DNA: TGTGCCAGCAGCCAAGGGGCGGGTCTCAACTATGGCTACACCTTC. This translates into CASSQGAGLNYGYTF. Drawing the rest from reference TRBV3-1 and TRBJ1-2, the complete variable domain is DTAVSQTPKYLVTQMGNDKSIKCEQNLGHDTMYWYKQDSKKFLKIMFSYNNKELIINETVPNRFSPKSPDKAHLNLHINSLELGDSAVYFCASSQGAGLNYGYTFGSGTRLTVV.

This chain connects TRBV12-3 or TRBV12-4 to TRBJ2-1; D ambiguous. The V gene lost 3 bases and the J gene lost 4 bases, with 13 bases spanning the gap. The CDR3 is 15 amino acids. The CDR3 bases are TGTGCCAGCAGTTTCTCTACCGAGCTATACAATGAGCAGTTCTTC. This encodes CASSFSTELYNEQFF.

This clonotype came up a few times. This sequence joins TRBV20-1 and TRBJ2-1, with a weak D call TRBD2 (5 bases). The CDR3 length is 12 residues. Germline-derived CDR1 and CDR2 are DFQATT and SNEGSKA (reference sequence). V gave up 4 bases and J gave up 4 bases, with 8 bases separating them. The CDR3 here is CSATEEYNEQFF. CDR3 in DNA: TGCAGTGCTACGGAGGAATACAATGAGCAGTTCTTC.

J is TRBJ2-7 and V is TRBV29-1, with TRBD2 identical over 10 bases. The V gene's germline CDR1 is SQVTM and CDR2 ANQGSEA. V lost 6 bases and J lost 2; bases outside the gene matches: 4. This CDR3 is built from 13 residues. In DNA, the CDR3 is TGCAGCGTGAAGACTAGCGGGCCCTACGAGCAGTACTTC. It encodes CSVKTSGPYEQYF.

J is TRBJ1-5 and V is TRBV10-3; no firm D call. The germline V gene encodes CDR1 ENHRY and CDR2 SYGVKD. The CDR3 is 14 amino acids. Deletions cut 2 bases from V and 5 bases from J, with 10 bases between. In DNA, the CDR3 is TGTGCCATCAGTGAGACGTTTGGCGATCAGCCCCAGCATTTT. Its protein is CAISETFGDQPQHF.

The chain recombines TRBV3-1 with TRBJ2-1; 8 positions agree with TRBD2. Per germline, CDR1 LGHDT and CDR2 YNNKEL (reference sequence). The CDR3 has 15 amino acids. Germline trimming cut 3 bases from V and 12 bases from J; bases unmatched to any gene: 13. This chain's CDR3 is CASSQGGAGESRQFF. The CDR3 DNA follows: TGTGCCAGCAGCCAGGGGGGAGCGGGAGAGAGTAGGCAGTTCTTC.

This clonotype has just a few counts. This chain uses TRBV28 with TRBJ2-4; TRBD2 aligns across 7 bases. This CDR3 has 17 residues. Germline values: CDR1 MDHEN, CDR2 SYDVKM. J lost 8 bases, V lost 5 bases, and 18 bases had no gene match. The CDR3 coding sequence is TGTGCCAGCAGTCCCGGTTTACATGGGGGGGGTTGGGACATTCAGTACTTC. This encodes CASSPGLHGGGWDIQYF.

To note about this clonotype: The junction shows a germline mismatch at one end, possibly a read error. The chain employs TRBV5-1 and TRBJ2-1; possibly TRBD1 for D (6 bases). The germline gives CDR1 SGHRS, CDR2 YFSETQ. The CDR3 is 15 residues long. The CDR3 sequence is CASILAGTNYNEQFF. The CDR3 DNA is TGCGCCAGCATCTTGGCCGGGACAAACTACAATGAGCAGTTCTTC.

On this clonotype itself: A much larger clone differs from this one at a single base, so this may be a read error. The rearrangement links TRBV9 to TRBJ1-2, with D hard to call. The V gene's germline CDR1 is SGDLS and CDR2 YYNGEE. The CDR3 spans 12 residues. Here the CDR3 reads CASSVDNCGYTF. In DNA, the CDR3 is TGTGCCAGCAGCGTAGATAACTGTGGCTACACCTTC.

The rearrangement links TRBV5-1 to TRBJ2-7, with 8 bases lining up with TRBD2. This CDR3 spans 17 amino acids. Unmatched junction bases numbered 19, after V lost 4 bases and J lost 7 bases. CDR1 and CDR2 (germline): SGHRS, YFSETQ. CDR3 DNA: TGCGCCAGCAGCCTAGGTACGGGAGGAGCGGGAGTATGGGAGCAGTACTTC. Translating gives CASSLGTGGAGVWEQYF.

This clonotype was seen just once. V and J are TRBV20-1 and TRBJ1-1; TRBD1 agrees at 7 bases. Germline V gene lookup returns CDR1 DFQATT and CDR2 SNEGSKA (reference sequence). CDR3 length: 16 residues. V dropped 3 bases and J dropped 2; count of bases not matched to a gene: 12. In DNA, the CDR3 is TGCAGTGCTAGTGCCACAGCGACAGGGATCAACACTGAAGCTTTCTTT. Translation gives CSASATATGINTEAFF.

This clonotype has a handful of counts. J is TRBJ2-5 and V is TRBV4-1, with no clear D. Trimming shortened V by 1 base and J by 4 bases, and 13 bases separated the two germline ends. The CDR3 length is 15 residues. Germline V gene data show CDR1 as MGHRA and CDR2 as YSYEKL. DNA of the CDR3: TGCGCCAGCAGCCAAGTTCTCGGGTCGTCAGAGACCCAGTACTTC. As protein: CASSQVLGSSETQYF.